Below are 15 T cell receptor beta chains sequenced from a single sample in a study of cytomegalovirus exposure and HLA in healthy donors. The primer mix had 60 Vbeta and 13 Jbeta primers. The repertoire was sequenced with immunoSEQ multiplex PCR; TCRdb's copy has only in-frame clones and lacks some. The sample lists about 120,000 clones, about three quarters occurring once. Sequencing was performed on PBMCs. Every receptor here comes from a man aged 25 to 40 in good health and CMV-seronegative.

In the case of this clone: This CDR3 is also generated by other DNA sequences in the sample. V gene TRBV7-9 combines with J gene TRBJ1-1; weak D call: TRBD1 (6 bases). Germline V gene sequence: CDR1 SEHNR, CDR2 FQNEAQ (reference sequence). The CDR3 covers 12 residues. V lost 2 bases and J lost 8, with 9 bases in between. CDR3 loop: CASSLTGSEAFF. In nucleotides, the CDR3 is TGTGCCAGCAGCTTAACAGGGTCGGAAGCTTTCTTT.

The table lists this clone with a few counts. The chain recombines TRBV10-3 with TRBJ1-3, with D maybe TRBD1 (5 bases). The V end lost 0 bases, the J end lost 2 bases, and 11 bases lay between the germline ends. The V gene's germline CDR1 is ENHRY and CDR2 SYGVKD. The CDR3 extends over 16 amino acids. CDR3 amino acids: CAISESRGGAGNTIYF. In DNA, the CDR3 is TGTGCCATCAGTGAGTCGCGCGGAGGGGCTGGAAACACCATATATTTT.

The CDR3 nucleotides read TGCGCCAGCAGCTTGGGAAAGCTAGCGGGTATCCAAGAGACCCAGTACTTC. Protein sequence: CASSLGKLAGIQETQYF. This chain connects TRBV5-1 to TRBJ2-5; the match to TRBD2 covers 8 bases. The V segment lost 0 bases and the J segment 1 base; nucleotides outside the gene matches: 8. Germline CDR1 is SGHRS and CDR2 is YFSETQ. CDR3 length equals 17 residues.

This clone was counted once. The chain couples TRBV5-6 to TRBJ2-7; 7 bases line up with TRBD1. Germline CDR1 is SGHDT and CDR2 is YYEEEE. CDR3 length: 14 residues. V shed 3 bases, J shed 3 bases, and the junction held 6 bases outside the gene matches. The CDR3 nucleotides read TGTGCCAGCAGCTCCGACAGGGTCGGCTACGAGCAGTACTTC. Translated: CASSSDRVGYEQYF. The entire variable domain, with the rest obtained from reference TRBV5-6 and TRBJ2-7, is as follows: DAGVTQSPTHLIKTRGQQVTLRCSPKSGHDTVSWYQQALGQGPQFIFQYYEEEERQRGNFPDRFSGHQFPNYSSELNVNALLLGDSALYLCASSSDRVGYEQYFGPGTRLTVT.

The chain joins TRBV28 to TRBJ2-4; maybe TRBD1 (6 bases). Trimming cost V 6 bases and J 16 bases, with 19 bases left between them. CDR1 is MDHEN, CDR2 SYDVKM, per germline. This CDR3 spans 12 amino acids. The CDR3 nucleotides read TGTGCCAGCAGCGATATAGACAGGACACCATACTTC. It is translated as CASSDIDRTPYF.

V gene TRBV5-4 combines with J gene TRBJ2-4; 8 nucleotides align to TRBD1. This CDR3 contains 13 residues. V shed 2 bases, J shed 15 bases, and the junction held 10 bases outside the gene matches. Germline CDR1 reads SGHNT; CDR2 reads YYREEE (reference sequence). The CDR3 DNA follows: TGTGCCAGCAGCTTCTCCGCAGGGGGCTTTAGGTACTTC. It translates to CASSFSAGGFRYF.

The chain links TRBV19 to TRBJ1-5, with 9 nucleotides matching TRBD1. The CDR3 length is 14 residues. V trimming: 5 bases; J trimming: 7 bases; junction bases outside the gene matches: 6. The germline V gene encodes CDR1 LNHDA and CDR2 SQIVND (reference sequence). The CDR3 nucleotides are TGTGCCAGTAGTCAACAGGGGGCAGGACAGCCCCAGCATTTT. It is translated as CASSQQGAGQPQHF.

This clone was observed a few times. The rearrangement uses TRBV2 and TRBJ1-1; 7 bases match TRBD1. The germline CDR1 and CDR2 sequences are SNHLY and FYNNEI. V lost 7 bases to trimming and J lost 1 base; unmatched junction nucleotides: 6. CDR3 length: 14 amino acids. The CDR3 is CASNQQGRNTEAFF. The CDR3 DNA follows: TGTGCCAGCAACCAACAGGGGAGGAACACTGAAGCTTTCTTT.

On this clone: A junction boundary mismatches the germline segment, possibly from a read error. This chain uses TRBV9 with TRBJ2-5, with D unresolved. Germline-derived CDR1 and CDR2 are SGDLS and YYNGEE. The CDR3 has 15 amino acids. CDR3 sequence (DNA): TGTGCCAGCGGCGTAGGTCAGGCGATACAAGAGACCCAGTACTTC. It encodes CASGVGQAIQETQYF.

V gene TRBV5-4 combines with J gene TRBJ2-5, with D unresolved. The assigned J gene may be wrong: the sequence end matches TRBJ2-7 better. The CDR3 loop spans 14 amino acids. Germline lookup yields CDR1 SGHNT and CDR2 YYREEE (reference sequence). CDR3 region: CASSYGPGVYEQYF. The CDR3 nucleotides are TGTGCCAGCAGCTACGGTCCAGGCGTCTACGAGCAGTACTTC.

The chain carries TRBV4-1 and TRBJ1-2, with D hard to call. Trimming cost V 0 bases and J 3 bases, with 17 bases left between them. Per germline, CDR1 MGHRA and CDR2 YSYEKL. This CDR3 contains 17 residues. CDR3 sequence reads: CASSQDPRTEVHYGYTF. DNA of the CDR3: TGCGCCAGCAGCCAAGATCCCCGGACGGAGGTGCACTATGGCTACACCTTC.

CDR3 loop: CASSSDRVVGNTIYF. For the CDR3, the DNA is TGTGCCAGCAGCTCAGACCGGGTCGTTGGAAACACCATATATTTT. V is TRBV5-5 and J is TRBJ1-3; unclear D gene. The CDR3 is 15 amino acids. Germline lookup yields CDR1 SGHKS and CDR2 YYEKEE (reference sequence). Deletions cut 3 bases from V and 3 bases from J, with 13 bases between.

V gene TRBV6-1 combines with J gene TRBJ1-1, with D hard to call. The CDR3 spans 15 residues. The V gene's germline CDR1 is MNHNS and CDR2 SASEGT. With 5 bases removed from V and 1 base from J, the gap between germline ends came to 14 bases. As DNA, the CDR3 is TGTGCCAGCAGTTCCACGTCGGGTACGAACACTGAAGCTTTCTTT. Translated, it gives CASSSTSGTNTEAFF.

The CDR3 bases are TGCGCCAGCAAGCAATTTGGACAGCTCTACGAGCAGTACTTC. The encoded protein is CASKQFGQLYEQYF. V and J are TRBV5-1 and TRBJ2-7; tentative D call: TRBD1 (6 bases). V shed 6 bases and J shed 3 bases, with 16 bases lying between them. The CDR3 has 14 residues. Germline CDR1 reads SGHRS; CDR2 reads YFSETQ.

The chain links TRBV6-5 to TRBJ2-1, with a tentative D call TRBD1 (6 bases). Germline V CDR1 and CDR2: MNHEY, SVGAGI. Deletions cut 5 bases from V and 7 bases from J, with 12 bases between. This CDR3 spans 13 amino acids. The CDR3 is CASSRGGRNEQFF. For the CDR3, the DNA is TGTGCCAGCAGTCGAGGGGGTCGGAATGAGCAGTTCTTC.